This TCR beta chain was sequenced for a study of blood T cells in healthy people across ages (dated by TCRdb to between 2014 and 2017). In the study overall: In model experiments, template switching captured roughly one uniquely barcoded TCR beta cDNA molecule for every two T cells. The study measured age-related changes in TCR beta repertoire diversity using deep sequencing normalized with unique cDNA molecular identifiers. Four age groups were formed from the donors: young (average roughly 16 years), middle-aged (just under 40), aged (62) and long-lived (roughly 81). To avoid experimental bias, donors of different ages were spread randomly across the sequencing lanes. Using the same blood draw, the study looked at two additional independent replicas of 1 million unique cDNA reads for two donors, one aged 18 to 30 and the other aged 80 or older. Beyond this particular receptor, the publication reports: As age increased, observed TCR beta diversity per million T cells dropped in a roughly linear way, and a significant reduction was already evident by age about 40. There was a strong correlation between observed TCR beta diversity and the percentage of naive T cells measured by flow cytometry. Because profiling used bulk unsorted PBMCs, naive and antigen-experienced compartments could not be compared conclusively. Donor CMV infection status was unknown, potentially confounding age-related changes in expanded clonotypes. Total diversity estimates from one million sequenced T cells were considered lower bounds and underestimates. The long-lived group showed more naive CD4+ T cells, fewer expanded clones and increased TCR diversity than the aged group, suggesting age selection.

The library was prepared using 5' RACE. The instrument given in TCRdb is Illumina HiSeq 2500. The second PCR ran for roughly 7 to 11 cycles and used a J-beta primer mix along with a sample-barcoded 5' primer. Each TCR beta cDNA molecule received a unique molecular identifier from a template-switch 5' adaptor carrying 12 random nucleotides. Each sample yielded at least 3 million CDR3-containing paired-end reads. First-strand cDNA was synthesized from all RNA with the Mint cDNA synthesis kit, primed by a TRBC-specific oligonucleotide. After uracil-DNA glycosylase treatment, a first 18-cycle PCR used universal primers M1SS and BC2_uni_R on all cDNA. The authors' analysis ran thus. Each sample was normalized by randomly selecting 1 million high-quality reads, each carrying a distinct molecular identifier. Instead of being binned into consensus sequences, reads that shared molecular identifiers were thrown out. MiTCR, run with a Q25 quality threshold and the strictest error-elimination algorithm, handled CDR3 identification, clonotype clustering and error correction. A nonparametric unseen species model with Euler transformation was used to estimate lower-bound total TCR beta diversity. TCRdb ran its own pipeline on the public reads, namely fastp trimming at Q25 and MiXCR clone calling, and kept in-frame beta chains. Merged by CDR3 protein, the rows form single entries marked with the most common genes and DNA. Here the V and J calls rest on TCRdb's processing, not on the authors' analysis. The sample table lists hundreds of thousands of distinct CDR3 sequences, approximately 29% of them with a count of one. The top ten hold less than 20% of the sample.

Of note for this clonotype: The specificity of this receptor is unknown. No much larger clonotype is one base removed from it; base qualities were not supplied.

The donors were roughly 40 Caucasian individuals from Russia, aged roughly 6 to 95 years, who were systemically healthy. About 9.1 milliliters of peripheral blood were collected from each donor into EDTA-treated Vacutainer tubes. PBMCs were isolated by Ficoll-Paque density-gradient centrifugation, with at least 7 million obtained per sample. Trizol reagent was used to extract total RNA from the PBMCs, yielding at least 5 micrograms per sample. For every donor, an aliquot of PBMCs went through flow cytometry to measure the percentages of naive CD45RAhigh/CD27high T cells. Sample: blood. The clonotype originates from a woman older than 75 in good health. Donor details come from another sample of the same person, matched by shared clones.

In nucleotide form, the sequence is TGTGCCAGCAGCCAAGATCGGCAGGGGAGTGGCTATGGCTACACCTTC. Its coded protein is CASSQDRQGSGYGYTF. The chain was built from TRBV4-2 and TRBJ1-2; TRBD1 could be the D gene, as 6 bases match. The germline V gene provides CDR1 LGHNA and CDR2 YNFKEQ. From the cysteine through the phenylalanine, the CDR3 covers 16 amino acids. Of the read, only the CDR3 DNA is kept; its 48 bases are in frame from base 1. The junction shows trimming of 0 bases on V and 4 bases on J, plus 15 bases between the germline ends.